Described below is a single T cell receptor (beta chain) sequence and its context. The source of the sample is a study of OX40 agonist ivuxolimab in advanced cancers. Assay used: immunoSEQ multiplex PCR; TCRdb lists only in-frame clones, some missing. The table shows roughly 74,000 clones, with roughly 84% occurring only once. The germline CDR1 and CDR2 sequences are SGHRS and YFSETQ. The CDR3 sequence is 17 residues long. Germline trimming cut 0 bases from V and 2 bases from J; bases unmatched to any gene: 7. The sequence derives from an adult with an advanced solid tumor such as melanoma, head and neck, liver or kidney cancer. The chain carries TRBV5-1 and TRBJ2-3, with 9 bases identical to TRBD2. This material consisted of CD4+ or CD8+ T cells sorted from blood, taken in a trial of the OX40 agonist ivuxolimab. The CDR3 bases are TGCGCCAGCAGCTTGGGCAGCGGGAGGAGCTACACAGATACGCAGTATTTT. It translates to CASSLGSGRSYTDTQYF.